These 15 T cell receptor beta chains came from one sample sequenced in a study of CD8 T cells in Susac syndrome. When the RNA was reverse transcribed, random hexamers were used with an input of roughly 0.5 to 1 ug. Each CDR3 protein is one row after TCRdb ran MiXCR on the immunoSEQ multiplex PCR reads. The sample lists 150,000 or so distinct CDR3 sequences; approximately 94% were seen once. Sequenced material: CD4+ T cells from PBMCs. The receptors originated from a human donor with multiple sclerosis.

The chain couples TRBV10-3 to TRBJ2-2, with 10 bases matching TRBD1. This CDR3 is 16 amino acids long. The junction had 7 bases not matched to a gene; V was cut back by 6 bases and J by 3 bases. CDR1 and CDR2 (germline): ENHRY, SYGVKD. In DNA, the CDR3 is TGTGCCATCAGCAATGGACAGGGGGTGGACACCGGGGAGCTGTTTTTT. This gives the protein CAISNGQGVDTGELFF.

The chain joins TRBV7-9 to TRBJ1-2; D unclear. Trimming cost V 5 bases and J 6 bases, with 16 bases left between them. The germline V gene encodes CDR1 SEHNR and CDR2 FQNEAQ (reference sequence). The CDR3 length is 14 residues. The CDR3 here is CASSQGPGLDGYTF. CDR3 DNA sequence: TGTGCCAGCAGCCAAGGCCCAGGATTGGATGGCTACACCTTC.

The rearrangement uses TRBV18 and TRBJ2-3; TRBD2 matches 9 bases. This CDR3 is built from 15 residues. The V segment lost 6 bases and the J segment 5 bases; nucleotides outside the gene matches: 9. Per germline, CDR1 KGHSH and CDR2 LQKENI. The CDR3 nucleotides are TGTGCCAGCTCTCCAGCTAGCGGGAAGGGAGATACGCAGTATTTT. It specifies CASSPASGKGDTQYF.

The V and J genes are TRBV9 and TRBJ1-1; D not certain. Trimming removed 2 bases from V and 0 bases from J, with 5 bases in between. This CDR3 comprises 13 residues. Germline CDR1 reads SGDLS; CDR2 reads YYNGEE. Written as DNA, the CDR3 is TGTGCCAGCAGCGTGTTCGTGAACACTGAAGCTTTCTTT. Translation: CASSVFVNTEAFF.

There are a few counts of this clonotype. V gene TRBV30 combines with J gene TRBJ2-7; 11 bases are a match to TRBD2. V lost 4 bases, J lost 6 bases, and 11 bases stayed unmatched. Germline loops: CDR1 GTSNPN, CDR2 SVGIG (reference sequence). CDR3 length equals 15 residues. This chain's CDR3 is CAWIPLLAGVSEQYF. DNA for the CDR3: TGTGCCTGGATCCCCTTACTAGCGGGAGTCTCCGAGCAGTACTTC.

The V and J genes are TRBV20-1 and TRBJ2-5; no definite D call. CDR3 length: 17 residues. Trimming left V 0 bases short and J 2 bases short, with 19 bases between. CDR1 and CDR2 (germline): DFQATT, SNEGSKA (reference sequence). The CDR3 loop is CSARDFFAAMVQETQYF. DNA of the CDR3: TGCAGTGCTAGAGATTTCTTCGCGGCAATGGTTCAAGAGACCCAGTACTTC.

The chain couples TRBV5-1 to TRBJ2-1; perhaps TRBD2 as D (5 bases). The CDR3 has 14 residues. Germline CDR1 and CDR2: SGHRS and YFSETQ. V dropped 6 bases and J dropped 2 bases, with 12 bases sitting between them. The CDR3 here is CASTAEAAYNEQFF. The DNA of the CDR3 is TGCGCCAGCACGGCGGAGGCCGCCTACAATGAGCAGTTCTTC.

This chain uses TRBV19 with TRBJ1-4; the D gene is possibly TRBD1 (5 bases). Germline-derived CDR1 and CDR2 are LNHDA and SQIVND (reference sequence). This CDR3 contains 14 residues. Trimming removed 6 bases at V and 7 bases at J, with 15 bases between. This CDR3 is CASRPGRIVEKLFF. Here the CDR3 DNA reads TGTGCCAGTAGGCCGGGACGGATAGTTGAAAAACTGTTTTTT.

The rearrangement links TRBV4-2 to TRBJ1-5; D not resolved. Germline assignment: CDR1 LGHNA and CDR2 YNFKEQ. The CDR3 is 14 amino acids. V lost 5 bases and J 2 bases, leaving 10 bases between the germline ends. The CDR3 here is CASSSDGGNQPQHF. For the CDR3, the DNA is TGTGCCAGCAGCTCTGACGGAGGCAATCAGCCCCAGCATTTT.

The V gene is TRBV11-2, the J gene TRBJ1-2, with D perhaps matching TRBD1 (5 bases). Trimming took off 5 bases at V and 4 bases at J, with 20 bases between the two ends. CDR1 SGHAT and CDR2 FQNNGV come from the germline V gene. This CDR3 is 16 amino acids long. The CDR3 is CASSRLRDGIIYGYTF. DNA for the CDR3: TGTGCCAGCAGCCGGCTCCGGGACGGAATAATCTATGGCTACACCTTC.

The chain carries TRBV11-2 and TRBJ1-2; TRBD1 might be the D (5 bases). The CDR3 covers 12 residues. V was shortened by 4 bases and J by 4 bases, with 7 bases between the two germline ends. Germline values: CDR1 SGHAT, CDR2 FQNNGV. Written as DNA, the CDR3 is TGTGCCAGCAGCTGGGACGTCTATGGCTACACCTTC. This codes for CASSWDVYGYTF.

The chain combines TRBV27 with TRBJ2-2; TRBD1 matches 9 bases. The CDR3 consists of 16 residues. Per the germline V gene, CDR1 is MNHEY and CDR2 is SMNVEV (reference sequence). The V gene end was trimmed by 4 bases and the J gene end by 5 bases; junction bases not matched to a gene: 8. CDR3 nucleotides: TGTGCCAGCAGTTCGGGGACAGGGCGTCGAACCGGGGAGCTGTTTTTT. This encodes CASSSGTGRRTGELFF.

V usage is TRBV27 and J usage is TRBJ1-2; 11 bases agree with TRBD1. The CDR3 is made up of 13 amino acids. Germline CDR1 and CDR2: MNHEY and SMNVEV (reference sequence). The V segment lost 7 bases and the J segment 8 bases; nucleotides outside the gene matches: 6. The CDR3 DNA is TGTGCCAGCAAAGGGACAGGGGGGGGAGGCTACACCTTC. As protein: CASKGTGGGGYTF.

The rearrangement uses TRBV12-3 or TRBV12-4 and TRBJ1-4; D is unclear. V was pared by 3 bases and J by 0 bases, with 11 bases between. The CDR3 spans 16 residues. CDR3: CASSLGVVATNEKLFF. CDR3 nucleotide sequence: TGTGCCAGCAGTTTGGGCGTCGTTGCAACTAATGAAAAACTGTTTTTT.

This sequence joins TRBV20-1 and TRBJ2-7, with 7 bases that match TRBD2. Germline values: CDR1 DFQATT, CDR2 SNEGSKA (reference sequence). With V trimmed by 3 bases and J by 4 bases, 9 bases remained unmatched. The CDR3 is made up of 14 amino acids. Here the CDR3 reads CSARGGTFQYEQYF. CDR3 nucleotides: TGCAGTGCTAGGGGAGGGACTTTTCAATACGAGCAGTACTTC.